This TCR beta chain derives from a study of CD8 T cells in Susac syndrome. The study sequenced TCR beta in blood CD8+ and CD4+ T cells. The patients serving as multiple sclerosis controls were treatment-naive. They had stable or active relapsing-remitting disease and fulfilled revised McDonald criteria. This CDR3 is 13 amino acids long. After extraction with the RNeasy kit, roughly 0.5 to 1 ug of the RNA was reverse transcribed using random hexamers. Via MiXCR, TCRdb re-called the immunoSEQ multiplex PCR reads, giving one row per CDR3 protein. This table has fewer than 350,000 distinct CDR3 sequences, 92% appearing once. Concerning this clonotype: The junction shows a germline mismatch at one end, possibly a read error.

The TCR comes from a human donor with multiple sclerosis. This chain connects TRBV12-3 or TRBV12-4 to TRBJ2-3; D possibly corresponds to TRBD2 (5 bases). Sequencing was carried out using CD4+ T cells from PBMCs. CDR3 DNA: TGTGCCAGCGGTTTGCGGGGCACAGATACGCAGTATTTT. It yields the protein CASGLRGTDTQYF.